This TCR beta chain was sequenced in a study of blood T cell repertoires in COVID-19. Only in-frame clones appear in the TCRdb table, and some are missing; sequencing was by immunoSEQ multiplex PCR. The table lists about 120,000 clones, approximately 82% of them singletons, with under 3% in the top ten. This CDR3 has 13 amino acids. Germline CDR1 reads SGHTA; CDR2 reads FQGTGA. Between the trimmed V and J ends, which lost 2 bases and 8 bases, there was a span of 12 bases. Sequenced material: peripheral blood. This receptor was obtained from a man aged 25-45 years with acute or convalescent COVID-19. The V call is TRBV7-3, the J call TRBJ1-2; D might be TRBD1 (5 bases). For the CDR3, the DNA is TGTGCCAGCAGCTTACAGGGTCTGGAGGGCTACACCTTC. The encoded protein is CASSLQGLEGYTF.